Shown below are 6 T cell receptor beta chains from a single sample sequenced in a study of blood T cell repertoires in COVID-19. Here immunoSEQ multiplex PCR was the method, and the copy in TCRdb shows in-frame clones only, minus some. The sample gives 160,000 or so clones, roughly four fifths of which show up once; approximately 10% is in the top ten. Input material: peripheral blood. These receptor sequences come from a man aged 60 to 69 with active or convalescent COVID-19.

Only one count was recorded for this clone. CDR3 sequence reads: CASRSSGSYEQYF. CDR3 sequence (DNA): TGTGCCAGCAGGTCGTCGGGGAGCTACGAGCAGTACTTC. The chain combines TRBV6-5 with TRBJ2-7; D possibly corresponds to TRBD2 (5 bases). Between the trimmed V and J ends, which lost 6 bases and 3 bases, there was a span of 12 bases. Germline V gene lookup returns CDR1 MNHEY and CDR2 SVGAGI. The CDR3 extends over 13 amino acids.

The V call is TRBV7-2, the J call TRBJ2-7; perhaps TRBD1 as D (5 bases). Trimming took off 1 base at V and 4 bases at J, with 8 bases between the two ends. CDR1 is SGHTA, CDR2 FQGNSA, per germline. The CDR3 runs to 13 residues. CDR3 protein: CASSLDPGYEQYF. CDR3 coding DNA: TGTGCCAGCAGCTTAGACCCAGGGTACGAGCAGTACTTC. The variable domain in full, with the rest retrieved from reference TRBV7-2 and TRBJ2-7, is GAGVSQSPSNKVTEKGKDVELRCDPISGHTALYWYRQSLGQGLEFLIYFQGNSAPDKSGLPSDRFSAERTGGSVSTLTIQRTQQEDSAVYLCASSLDPGYEQYFGPGTRLTVT.

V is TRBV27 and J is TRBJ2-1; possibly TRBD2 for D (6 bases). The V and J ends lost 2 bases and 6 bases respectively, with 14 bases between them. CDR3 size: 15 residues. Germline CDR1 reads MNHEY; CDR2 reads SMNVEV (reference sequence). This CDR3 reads CASSLRGGIFNEQFF. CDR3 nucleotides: TGTGCCAGCAGTTTACGTGGGGGGATTTTCAATGAGCAGTTCTTC.

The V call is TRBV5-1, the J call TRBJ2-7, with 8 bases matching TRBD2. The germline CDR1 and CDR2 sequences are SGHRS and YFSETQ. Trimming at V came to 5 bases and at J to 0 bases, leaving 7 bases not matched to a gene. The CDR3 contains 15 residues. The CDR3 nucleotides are TGCGCCAGCAGGGCCGGGCGGGAGGACTCCTACGAGCAGTACTTC. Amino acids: CASRAGREDSYEQYF. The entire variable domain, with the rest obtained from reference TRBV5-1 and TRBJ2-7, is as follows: KAGVTQTPRYLIKTRGQQVTLSCSPISGHRSVSWYQQTPGQGLQFLFEYFSETQRNKGNFPGRFSGRQFSNSRSEMNVSTLELGDSALYLCASRAGREDSYEQYFGPGTRLTVT.

For the CDR3, the DNA is TGTGCCAGCTCTCCAGGACAGGTTCTCTCCTACGAGCAGTACTTC. This translates into CASSPGQVLSYEQYF. The chain is built from TRBV18 and TRBJ2-7, with TRBD1 matching over 7 bases. V lost 6 bases to trimming and J lost 0 bases; unmatched junction nucleotides: 8. The germline V gene encodes CDR1 KGHSH and CDR2 LQKENI. This CDR3 region has 15 residues.

CDR3 loop: CASSYYRGTGELFF. For the CDR3, the DNA is TGTGCCAGCAGTTACTATCGGGGAACCGGGGAGCTGTTTTTT. The chain recombines TRBV6-5 with TRBJ2-2; TRBD2 is a possible D gene (5 bases). Per the germline V gene, CDR1 is MNHEY and CDR2 is SVGAGI. The V end lost 1 base, the J end lost 5 bases, and 8 bases lay between the germline ends. CDR3 length: 14 residues.